The 26 T cell receptor beta chains below come from one sample, sequenced in a study of T cell changes during pregnancy in multiple sclerosis. Profiled with immunoSEQ multiplex PCR; TCRdb holds only in-frame clones, not every one. The data contain roughly 90,000 clones, around 93% of them singletons. The material sequenced was peripheral blood, taken in the third trimester of pregnancy. The receptor source for this set is a female donor with multiple sclerosis, enrolled in a pregnancy study.

The chain has TRBV19 and TRBJ2-1; maybe TRBD2 (5 bases). The V gene's germline CDR1 is LNHDA and CDR2 SQIVND (reference sequence). The length of the CDR3 is 14 residues. V was pared by 8 bases and J by 0 bases, with 11 bases between. CDR3 DNA: TGTGCCAGTCGAAGCGAGGGCTCCTACAATGAGCAGTTCTTC. Amino acid sequence: CASRSEGSYNEQFF.

The rearrangement joins TRBV29-1 to TRBJ2-2; no clear D. Germline lookup yields CDR1 SQVTM and CDR2 ANQGSEA. V was shortened by 1 base and J by 7 bases, with 4 bases between the two germline ends. The CDR3 consists of 11 residues. CDR3 protein: CSVEGSGELFF. DNA for the CDR3: TGCAGCGTTGAAGGGAGCGGGGAGCTGTTTTTT.

This chain connects TRBV19 to TRBJ1-2; 8 positions agree with TRBD1. Germline V gene sequence: CDR1 LNHDA, CDR2 SQIVND (reference sequence). The CDR3 consists of 13 residues. V lost 9 bases, J lost 4 bases, and 7 bases stayed unmatched. For the CDR3, the DNA is TGTGCCAGCAAGCTTGGACAGGGCTATGGCTACACCTTC. It translates to CASKLGQGYGYTF.

The rearrangement joins TRBV21-1 to TRBJ1-3. TRBV21-1 is a recognized pseudogene. This CDR3 spans 16 amino acids. CDR3 in amino acids: CASSKSRLSSGNTIYF. In nucleotides, the CDR3 is TGTGCCAGCAGCAAAAGTAGATTATCATCTGGAAACACCATATATTTT.

CDR3 protein: CASSRRVGAGDTQYF. The CDR3 DNA reads TGTGCCAGCAGCCGGAGGGTCGGGGCGGGGGATACGCAGTATTTT. The J gene is TRBJ2-3, the V gene TRBV4-2; the D gene is possibly TRBD2 (6 bases). This CDR3 spans 15 amino acids. The germline gives CDR1 LGHNA, CDR2 YNFKEQ. Trimming removed 4 bases from V and 6 bases from J, with 17 bases in between.

This chain connects TRBV7-2 to TRBJ1-1; 8 nucleotides match TRBD1. This CDR3 spans 14 amino acids. After removal of 5 bases from V and 5 bases from J, the junction contained 7 bases not matched to a gene. Germline CDR1 and CDR2: SGHTA and FQGNSA. CDR3 in DNA: TGTGCCAGCAGCGAACCCAGGGGGCGAACTGAAGCTTTCTTT. It translates to CASSEPRGRTEAFF.

This chain uses TRBV4-3 with TRBJ2-1; a weak D match, TRBD2 (5 bases). Germline loops: CDR1 LGHNA, CDR2 YSLEER. Trimming stripped 0 bases from V and 0 bases from J, with 6 bases between. The CDR3 consists of 15 residues. For the CDR3, the DNA is TGCGCCAGCAGCCAAGAGGGGAGCTCCTACAATGAGCAGTTCTTC. It specifies CASSQEGSSYNEQFF.

The chain has TRBV7-9 and TRBJ2-7, with 14 bases lining up with TRBD2. The CDR3 is made up of 16 amino acids. The germline CDR1 and CDR2 sequences are SEHNR and FQNEAQ (reference sequence). Losses at the gene ends were 7 bases for V and 1 base for J; bases not matched to a gene: 6. CDR3 in amino acids: CASIRLAGGSSYEQYF. In nucleotides, the CDR3 is TGTGCCAGCATCCGACTAGCGGGAGGGTCGTCCTACGAGCAGTACTTC.

This clone was recorded once. The V call is TRBV7-9, the J call TRBJ1-5; D ambiguous. Germline CDR1 is SEHNR and CDR2 is FQNEAQ (reference sequence). The germline V and J ends were trimmed by 5 bases and 5 bases, with 7 bases remaining between them. The CDR3 has 12 amino acids. The CDR3 region has the DNA TGTGCCAGCAGCCGCACTGATCAGCCCCAGCATTTT. It encodes CASSRTDQPQHF.

The chain employs TRBV5-1 and TRBJ2-7; 8 nucleotides line up with TRBD1. The CDR3 contains 14 residues. V gave up 3 bases and J gave up 5 bases; unmatched junction bases: 7. Per germline, CDR1 SGHRS and CDR2 YFSETQ. The CDR3: CASSSGTGIDEQYF. The CDR3 bases are TGCGCCAGCAGCTCCGGGACAGGAATCGACGAGCAGTACTTC.

J is TRBJ1-1 and V is TRBV2; 7 positions match TRBD1. Trimming removed 7 bases from V and 2 bases from J; junction bases left unmatched: 10. The CDR3 is 15 amino acids. Germline V gene sequence: CDR1 SNHLY, CDR2 FYNNEI. Here the CDR3 reads CASTKIRTGNTEAFF. In DNA form, the CDR3 reads TGTGCCAGCACCAAGATAAGGACAGGCAACACTGAAGCTTTCTTT.

About this clone itself: An end of the junction does not agree with germline; a read error may underlie this. This sequence joins TRBV7-3 and TRBJ2-1; TRBD2 matches at 8 bases. The CDR3 consists of 16 residues. Germline V lookup: CDR1 SGHTA, CDR2 FQGTGA. The CDR3 reads CASSLTAGGSCNEQFF. For the CDR3, the DNA is TGTGCCAGCAGCCTAACCGCGGGAGGCTCGTGCAATGAGCAGTTCTTC.

CDR3 residues: CASSFSQGYGYTF. Written as DNA, the CDR3 is TGTGCCAGCAGCTTCTCACAGGGCTATGGCTACACCTTC. J is TRBJ1-2 and V is TRBV7-8; a weak D match, TRBD1 (6 bases). V lost 3 bases, J lost 4 bases, and 9 bases lay in between. The CDR3 length is 13 residues. Germline V gene lookup returns CDR1 SGHVS and CDR2 FQNEAQ. Combining the CDR3 with reference TRBV7-8 and TRBJ1-2 gives the whole variable domain GAGVSQSPRYKVAKRGQDVALRCDPISGHVSLFWYQQALGQGPEFLTYFQNEAQLDKSGLPSDRFFAERPEGSVSTLKIQRTQQEDSAVYLCASSFSQGYGYTFGSGTRLTVV.

CDR3: CASGTANTGELFF. CDR3 bases: TGTGCCAGCGGCACCGCGAACACCGGGGAGCTGTTTTTT. This sequence joins TRBV28 and TRBJ2-2; D not certain. Trimming pared 8 bases from V and 0 bases from J, leaving 7 bases between. This CDR3 region has 13 residues. Per germline, CDR1 MDHEN and CDR2 SYDVKM.

The J gene is TRBJ2-2, the V gene TRBV6-4; no firm D call. Germline loops: CDR1 MRHNA, CDR2 SNTAGT. Trimming took off 3 bases at V and 6 bases at J, with 8 bases between the two ends. This CDR3 has 13 residues. DNA for the CDR3: TGTGCCAGCAGTGAGGAGTTCTCCGGGGAGCTGTTTTTT. Its translation is CASSEEFSGELFF.

The CDR3 is CASKIGQMNTEAFF. DNA for the CDR3: TGTGCCAGCAAGATTGGACAGATGAACACTGAAGCTTTCTTT. This chain joins TRBV6-6 and TRBJ1-1, with TRBD1 as a possible D gene (6 bases). Per the germline V gene, CDR1 is MNHNY and CDR2 is SVGAGI (reference sequence). The CDR3 covers 14 residues. Trimming pared 7 bases from V and 0 bases from J, leaving 12 bases between.

J is TRBJ1-1 and V is TRBV28; TRBD1 is a possible D gene (6 bases). V was trimmed by 3 bases and J by 5 bases, leaving 16 bases between them. Germline V CDR1 and CDR2: MDHEN, SYDVKM. The CDR3 contains 15 residues. The CDR3 region is CASSLLFRGGTEAFF. CDR3 DNA: TGTGCCAGCAGTTTGTTGTTCAGGGGTGGTACTGAAGCTTTCTTT. The full variable domain, its missing parts supplied by reference TRBV28 and TRBJ1-1, is DVKVTQSSRYLVKRTGEKVFLECVQDMDHENMFWYRQDPGLGLRLIYFSYDVKMKEKGDIPEGYSVSREKKERFSLILESASTNQTSMYLCASSLLFRGGTEAFFGQGTRLTVV.

This clone was counted once. V and J are TRBV18 and TRBJ2-1; TRBD2 agrees at 7 bases. V was pared by 5 bases and J by 5 bases, with 9 bases of the junction left unmatched. CDR1 and CDR2 from the germline V gene are KGHSH and LQKENI. CDR3 length: 15 amino acids. The CDR3: CASSRASGLDNEQFF. CDR3 sequence (DNA): TGTGCCAGCTCAAGGGCTAGCGGCCTCGACAATGAGCAGTTCTTC.

The chain carries TRBV5-1 and TRBJ2-1; TRBD2 is a possible D gene (6 bases). CDR1 and CDR2 from the germline V gene are SGHRS and YFSETQ. The CDR3 loop spans 14 amino acids. Trimming removed 4 bases from V and 7 bases from J, with 15 bases in between. The CDR3 nucleotides are TGCGCCAGCAGCGGGGTGGGTCTAGCGAATGAGCAGTTCTTC. Its translation is CASSGVGLANEQFF.

The gene calls are TRBV2 and TRBJ1-2, with D perhaps TRBD1 (6 bases). V lost 5 bases and J 8 bases, leaving 15 bases between the germline ends. Germline-derived CDR1 and CDR2 are SNHLY and FYNNEI. The CDR3 extends over 13 amino acids. DNA for the CDR3: TGTGCCAGCAGTTCCGGGCCGGGGGGCGGCTACACCTTC. Residues: CASSSGPGGGYTF. Looking up the rest from reference TRBV2 and TRBJ1-2 gives the full variable domain: EPEVTQTPSHQVTQMGQEVILRCVPISNHLYFYWYRQILGQKVEFLVSFYNNEISEKSEIFDDQFSVERPDGSNFTLKIRSTKLEDSAMYFCASSSGPGGGYTFGSGTRLTVV.

This chain links TRBV15 with TRBJ1-4; D might be TRBD1 (5 bases). The CDR3 has 17 residues. Trimming shortened V by 1 base and J by 0 bases, and 12 bases separated the two germline ends. Germline V CDR1 and CDR2: LNHNV, YYDKDF (reference sequence). The CDR3 region has the DNA TGTGCCACCAGCAGAGGTCCCCTACAGGCAACTAATGAAAAACTGTTTTTT. Its translation: CATSRGPLQATNEKLFF.

The rearrangement joins TRBV7-9 to TRBJ2-1, with D unclear. The CDR3 length is 14 residues. The germline V and J ends were trimmed by 1 base and 8 bases, with 12 bases remaining between them. Germline values: CDR1 SEHNR, CDR2 FQNEAQ (reference sequence). The CDR3 here is CASSLGTDPDEQFF. The CDR3 nucleotides are TGTGCCAGCAGCTTAGGAACCGATCCGGATGAGCAGTTCTTC.

The chain employs TRBV6-1 and TRBJ2-5, with TRBD2 matching 10 bases. The CDR3 runs 14 residues. Germline loops: CDR1 MNHNS, CDR2 SASEGT. V shed 7 bases, J shed 4 bases, and the junction held 6 bases outside the gene matches. The CDR3 DNA sequence: TGTGCCAGCACTGCAATAGCGGGAGGAGAGACCCAGTACTTC. Translation: CASTAIAGGETQYF.

The chain joins TRBV18 to TRBJ2-7, with 8 bases matching TRBD2. CDR1 is KGHSH, CDR2 LQKENI, per germline. V was clipped by 2 bases and J by 3 bases; unmatched bases: 6. This CDR3 has 15 residues. CDR3 sequence: CASSPRASGFYEQYF. The DNA of the CDR3 is TGTGCCAGCTCACCAAGAGCTAGCGGGTTCTACGAGCAGTACTTC.

The chain employs TRBV15 and TRBJ2-2; D is possibly TRBD2 (5 bases). The V and J ends lost 0 bases and 4 bases respectively, with 9 bases between them. This CDR3 region has 15 residues. Germline V CDR1 and CDR2: LNHNV, YYDKDF (reference sequence). CDR3 residues: CATSRELARTGELFF. The CDR3, as DNA: TGTGCCACCAGCAGAGAGCTAGCACGCACCGGGGAGCTGTTTTTT. Full variable domain (rest looked up from reference TRBV15 and TRBJ2-2): DAMVIQNPRYQVTQFGKPVTLSCSQTLNHNVMYWYQQKSSQAPKLLFHYYDKDFNNEADTPDNFQSRRPNTSFCFLDIRSPGLGDTAMYLCATSRELARTGELFFGEGSRLTVL.

V gene TRBV19 combines with J gene TRBJ1-5, with 9 positions matching TRBD1. The CDR3 length is 15 residues. The V and J ends lost 7 bases and 6 bases, in that order; junction bases with no gene match: 10. Germline V gene sequence: CDR1 LNHDA, CDR2 SQIVND (reference sequence). The CDR3 bases are TGTGCCAGTACCCCGGGGACAGGGAGTAGTCAGCCCCAGCATTTT. Translated: CASTPGTGSSQPQHF.